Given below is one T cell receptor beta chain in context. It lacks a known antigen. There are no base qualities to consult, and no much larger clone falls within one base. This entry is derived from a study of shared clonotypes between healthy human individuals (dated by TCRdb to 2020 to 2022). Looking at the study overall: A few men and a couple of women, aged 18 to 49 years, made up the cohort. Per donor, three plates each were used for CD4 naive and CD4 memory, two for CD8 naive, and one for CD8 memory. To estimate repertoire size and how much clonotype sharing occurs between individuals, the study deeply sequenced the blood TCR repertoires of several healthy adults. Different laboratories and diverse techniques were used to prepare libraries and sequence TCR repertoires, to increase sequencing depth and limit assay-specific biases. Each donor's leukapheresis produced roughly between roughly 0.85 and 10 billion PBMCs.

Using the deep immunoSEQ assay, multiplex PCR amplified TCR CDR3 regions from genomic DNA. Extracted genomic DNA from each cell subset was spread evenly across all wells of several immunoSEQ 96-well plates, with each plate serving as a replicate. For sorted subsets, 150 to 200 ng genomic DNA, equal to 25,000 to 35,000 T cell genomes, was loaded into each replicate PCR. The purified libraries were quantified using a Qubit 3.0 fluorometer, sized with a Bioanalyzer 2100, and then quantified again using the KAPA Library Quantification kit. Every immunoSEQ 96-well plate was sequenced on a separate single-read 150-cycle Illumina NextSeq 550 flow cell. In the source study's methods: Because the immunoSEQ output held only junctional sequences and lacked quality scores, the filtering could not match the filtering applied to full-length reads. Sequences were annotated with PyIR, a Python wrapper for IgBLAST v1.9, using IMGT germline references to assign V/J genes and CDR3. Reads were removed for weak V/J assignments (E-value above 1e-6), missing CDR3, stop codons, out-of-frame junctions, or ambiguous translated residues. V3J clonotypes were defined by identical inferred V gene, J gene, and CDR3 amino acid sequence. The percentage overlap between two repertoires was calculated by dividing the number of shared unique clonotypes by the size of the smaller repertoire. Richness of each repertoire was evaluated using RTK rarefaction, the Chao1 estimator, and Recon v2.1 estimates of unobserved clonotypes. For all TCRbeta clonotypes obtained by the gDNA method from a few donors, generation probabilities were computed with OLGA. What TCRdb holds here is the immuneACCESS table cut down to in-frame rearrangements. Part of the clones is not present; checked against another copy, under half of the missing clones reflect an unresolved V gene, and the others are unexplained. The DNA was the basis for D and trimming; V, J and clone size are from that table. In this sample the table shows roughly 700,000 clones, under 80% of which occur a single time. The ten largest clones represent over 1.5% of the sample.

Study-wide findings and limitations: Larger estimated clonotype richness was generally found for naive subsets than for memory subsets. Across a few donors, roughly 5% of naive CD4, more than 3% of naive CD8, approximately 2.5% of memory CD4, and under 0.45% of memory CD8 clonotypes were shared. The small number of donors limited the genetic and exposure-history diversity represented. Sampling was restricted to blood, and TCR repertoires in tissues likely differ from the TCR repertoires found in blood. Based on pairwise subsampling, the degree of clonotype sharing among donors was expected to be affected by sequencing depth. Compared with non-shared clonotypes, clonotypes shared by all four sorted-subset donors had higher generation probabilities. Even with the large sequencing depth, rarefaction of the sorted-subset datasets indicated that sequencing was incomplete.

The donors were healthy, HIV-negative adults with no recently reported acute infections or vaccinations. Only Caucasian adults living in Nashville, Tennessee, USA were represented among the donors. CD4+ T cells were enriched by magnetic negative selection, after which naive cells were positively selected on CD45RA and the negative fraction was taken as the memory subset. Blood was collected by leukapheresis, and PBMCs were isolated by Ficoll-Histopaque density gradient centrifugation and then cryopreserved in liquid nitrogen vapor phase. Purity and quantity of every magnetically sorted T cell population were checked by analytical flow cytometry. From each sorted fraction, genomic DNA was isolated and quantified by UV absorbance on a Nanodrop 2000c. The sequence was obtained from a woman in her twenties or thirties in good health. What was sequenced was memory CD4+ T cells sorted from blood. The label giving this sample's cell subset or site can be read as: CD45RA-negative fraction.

The sequence in DNA is TGTGCCAGCAGTAGACAGGGGGCGGATAATGAGCAGTTCTTC. This gives the protein CASSRQGADNEQFF. The rearranged chain carries TRBV28 and TRBJ2-1, and 10 junctional nucleotides match TRBD1. V ends up 5 bases short and J 7 bases short, with an unmatched junction base count of 5. The CDR3 goes from the cysteine to the phenylalanine over 14 residues. The only DNA kept is the CDR3, 42 bases in frame from the first base. CDR1 and CDR2 (MDHEN, SYDVKM) derive from the germline V gene.